The 19 T cell receptor beta chains presented below share a single source sample, sequenced in a study of blood T cell repertoires in COVID-19. Assay: immunoSEQ multiplex PCR; the TCRdb copy retains only in-frame clones and omits some. The table shows 100,000 to 150,000 clones, with over 75% occurring only once. The sequenced sample was peripheral blood. The receptors shown here come from a woman of 80 years or more with acute or convalescent COVID-19.

The V and J genes are TRBV19 and TRBJ1-6; no definite D call. The CDR3 runs to 12 residues. Trimming took off 6 bases at V and 11 bases at J, with 11 bases between the two ends. Per the germline V gene, CDR1 is LNHDA and CDR2 is SQIVND (reference sequence). CDR3 in amino acids: CASSPRGPPLHF. The CDR3 nucleotides read TGTGCCAGTAGCCCACGGGGTCCACCCCTCCACTTT.

In DNA, the CDR3 is TGTGCCAGCAGCTTTACAGGGAAAGATCAGCCCCAGCATTTT. As protein: CASSFTGKDQPQHF. This chain joins TRBV7-9 and TRBJ1-5; perhaps TRBD1 as D (6 bases). CDR1 is SEHNR, CDR2 FQNEAQ, per germline (reference sequence). The CDR3 is 14 residues long. V dropped 3 bases and J dropped 5 bases, with 11 bases sitting between them. Drawing the rest from reference TRBV7-9 and TRBJ1-5, the complete variable domain is DTGVSQNPRHKITKRGQNVTFRCDPISEHNRLYWYRQTLGQGPEFLTYFQNEAQLEKSRLLSDRFSAERPKGSFSTLEIQRTEQGDSAMYLCASSFTGKDQPQHFGDGTRLSIL.

V and J are TRBV7-2 and TRBJ2-2; 9 nucleotides line up with TRBD1. V lost 6 bases, J lost 5 bases, and 4 bases stayed unmatched. CDR1 is SGHTA, CDR2 FQGNSA, per germline. There are 14 residues in the CDR3. CDR3 region: CASSRQGGTGELFF. The CDR3 bases are TGTGCCAGCAGTCGACAGGGGGGTACCGGGGAGCTGTTTTTT.

The CDR3 loop reads CASSRGRETQYF. DNA of the CDR3: TGTGCCAGCAGCAGGGGGAGGGAGACCCAGTACTTC. The chain carries TRBV21-1 and TRBJ2-5; TRBD2, the D gene given by the table, was not confirmed from the DNA. TRBV21-1 is deemed a pseudogene. The CDR3 runs 12 residues.

The chain uses TRBV10-3 and TRBJ1-2, with D hard to call. CDR3 size: 13 residues. From germline, CDR1 is ENHRY and CDR2 SYGVKD. The V and J ends lost 6 bases and 0 bases respectively, with 8 bases between them. The CDR3 coding sequence is TGTGCCATCAGGGCGGCAGCTAACTATGGCTACACCTTC. This gives the protein CAIRAAANYGYTF.

This chain connects TRBV5-4 to TRBJ1-2, with a tentative D call TRBD1 (6 bases). Germline V gene lookup returns CDR1 SGHNT and CDR2 YYREEE (reference sequence). This CDR3 is 17 amino acids long. Between the trimmed V and J ends, which lost 4 bases and 0 bases, there was a span of 19 bases. In nucleotides, the CDR3 is TGTGCCAGCAGCCCCGGGACACTCGGCCCTACTAACTATGGCTACACCTTC. It specifies CASSPGTLGPTNYGYTF.

This clone has only one observation. V gene TRBV4-3 combines with J gene TRBJ1-2; no definite D call. Per the germline V gene, CDR1 is LGHNA and CDR2 is YSLEER. V lost 0 bases to trimming and J lost 0 bases, with 8 bases between them. The CDR3 is 15 residues long. Here the CDR3 DNA reads TGCGCCAGCAGCCAAGATTTGAACACTAACTATGGCTACACCTTC. It encodes CASSQDLNTNYGYTF.

CDR3 in DNA: TGTGCCAGCACCGAGCGGAGGGATTCACCCCTCCACTTT. Amino acid sequence: CASTERRDSPLHF. The J gene is TRBJ1-6, the V gene TRBV6-5, with D unclear. Trimming shortened V by 7 bases and J by 8 bases, and 12 bases separated the two germline ends. Germline V CDR1 and CDR2: MNHEY, SVGAGI. The CDR3 totals 13 residues.

The CDR3 protein is CASSLGLTGIHGYTF. For the CDR3, the DNA is TGCGCCAGCAGCTTGGGGTTGACAGGGATCCACGGCTACACCTTC. This chain links TRBV5-1 with TRBJ1-2; 7 positions match TRBD1. V lost 0 bases, J lost 8 bases, and 10 bases stayed unmatched. The CDR3 contains 15 residues. Germline lookup yields CDR1 SGHRS and CDR2 YFSETQ. Full variable domain (outside the CDR3, taken from reference TRBV5-1 and TRBJ1-2): KAGVTQTPRYLIKTRGQQVTLSCSPISGHRSVSWYQQTPGQGLQFLFEYFSETQRNKGNFPGRFSGRQFSNSRSEMNVSTLELGDSALYLCASSLGLTGIHGYTFGSGTRLTVV.

The chain joins TRBV20-1 to TRBJ2-7; possible D gene TRBD1, 6 bases. The CDR3 covers 11 residues. CDR1 is DFQATT, CDR2 SNEGSKA, per germline (reference sequence). Trimming pared 6 bases from V and 6 bases from J, leaving 12 bases between. CDR3 loop: CSARRGGEQYF. The CDR3 DNA reads TGCAGTGCGCGGAGAGGGGGCGAGCAGTACTTC.

This chain links TRBV3-1 (or the pseudogene TRBV3-2) with TRBJ2-5, with TRBD1 matching over 8 bases. The CDR3 loop spans 16 amino acids. The ends lost 0 bases at V and 3 bases at J; junction bases unmatched: 6. Germline V gene sequence: CDR1 LGHDT, CDR2 YNNKEL (reference sequence). CDR3 coding DNA: TGTGCCAGCAGCCAAGATGGGGGGACAGGCAAAGAGACCCAGTACTTC. It yields the protein CASSQDGGTGKETQYF.

The rearrangement uses TRBV19 and TRBJ2-7, with TRBD1 matching 10 bases. The CDR3 contains 15 residues. Germline CDR1 reads LNHDA; CDR2 reads SQIVND (reference sequence). V trimming: 5 bases; J trimming: 2 bases; junction bases outside the gene matches: 6. CDR3 sequence reads: CASSVRQGAPYEQYV. The CDR3 coding sequence is TGTGCCAGTAGTGTCAGACAGGGGGCCCCCTACGAGCAGTACGTC.

The gene calls are TRBV5-8 and TRBJ2-7; 8 positions match TRBD1. Germline V gene data show CDR1 as SGHTS and CDR2 as YDEGEE. J gave up 3 bases and V 4 bases, and 9 bases lay outside the gene matches. The CDR3 extends over 15 amino acids. The CDR3 nucleotides read TGTGCCAGCAGCGGACAGGGTGGTGGGCACTACGAGCAGTACTTC. Translation gives CASSGQGGGHYEQYF.

The chain recombines TRBV24-1 with TRBJ2-2; D might be TRBD1 (6 bases). The CDR3 is 14 residues long. Germline V gene sequence: CDR1 KGHDR, CDR2 SFDVKD. Trimming removed 6 bases at V and 10 bases at J, with 17 bases between. CDR3 in DNA: TGTGCCACCAGTCACAGGGAGTCCTATTTGGAGCTGTTTTTT. Its protein product is CATSHRESYLELFF.

This clone was seen only a few times. The V call is TRBV29-1, the J call TRBJ1-2, with D unclear. V dropped 4 bases and J dropped 5 bases, with 14 bases sitting between them. Germline values: CDR1 SQVTM, CDR2 ANQGSEA. CDR3 length equals 13 residues. CDR3 sequence (DNA): TGCAGCGTTGTTCTGGGAGAGGGATATGGCTACACCTTC. It specifies CSVVLGEGYGYTF.

A single count supports this clone. The chain joins TRBV28 to TRBJ1-5, with 10 bases identical to TRBD1. From germline, CDR1 is MDHEN and CDR2 SYDVKM. This CDR3 contains 15 residues. Trimming cost V 10 bases and J 3 bases; bases outside gene matches: 9. The CDR3 DNA sequence: TGTGCCACCAATACCGGGACAGGGGCCAATCAGCCCCAGCATTTT. As protein: CATNTGTGANQPQHF.

The chain employs TRBV19 and TRBJ1-5; 8 bases are a match to TRBD1. The CDR3 length is 15 residues. The V gene's germline CDR1 is LNHDA and CDR2 SQIVND (reference sequence). V gave up 1 base and J gave up 5 bases; unmatched junction bases: 4. CDR3: CASSIGAGGDQPQHF. The CDR3 DNA follows: TGTGCCAGTAGTATAGGAGCAGGGGGCGATCAGCCCCAGCATTTT.

The chain carries TRBV9 and TRBJ1-5, with TRBD1 identical over 8 bases. The germline gives CDR1 SGDLS, CDR2 YYNGEE. Losses at the gene ends were 4 bases for V and 1 base for J; bases not matched to a gene: 4. The CDR3 runs to 15 residues. In nucleotides, the CDR3 is TGTGCCAGCAGCATCGGACAGGGAAGCAATCAGCCCCAGCATTTT. Residues: CASSIGQGSNQPQHF.

The J gene is TRBJ2-6, the V gene TRBV7-2, with D hard to call. In germline, CDR1 is SGHTA, CDR2 FQGNSA. This CDR3 is 15 amino acids long. V was pared by 5 bases and J by 0 bases, with 8 bases between. Here the CDR3 reads CASSPLFSGANVLTF. CDR3 DNA sequence: TGTGCCAGCAGCCCCCTGTTCTCTGGGGCCAACGTCCTGACTTTC.